Shown below are 14 T cell receptor beta chains from a single sample sequenced in a study of blood T cell repertoires in COVID-19. TCRdb's table, derived via immunoSEQ multiplex PCR, lists solely in-frame clones and lacks some. This table holds fewer than 200,000 clones, nearly 90% found once. The specimen was peripheral blood. These receptors were obtained from a man aged 18-30 years who had recovered from COVID-19.

The chain links TRBV6-2 or TRBV6-3 to TRBJ2-7, with unresolved D. The CDR3 runs to 14 residues. From germline, CDR1 is MNHEY and CDR2 SVGEGT. Between the trimmed V and J ends, which lost 3 bases and 2 bases, there was a span of 11 bases. CDR3 in amino acids: CASSYGQWTYEQYF. The CDR3 nucleotides are TGTGCCAGCAGTTATGGGCAGTGGACCTACGAGCAGTACTTC.

The CDR3 DNA reads as TGTGCCAGTCGAACAGGGGGCGTCACTGAAGCTTTCTTT. Encoded protein: CASRTGGVTEAFF. The chain couples TRBV19 to TRBJ1-1; 9 bases map to TRBD1. Germline CDR1 and CDR2: LNHDA and SQIVND (reference sequence). The CDR3 sequence is 13 residues long. After removal of 8 bases from V and 4 bases from J, the junction contained 5 bases not matched to a gene.

This clone is a singleton in its sample. This rearrangement joins TRBV28 to TRBJ1-6; D is undetermined. CDR1 is MDHEN and CDR2 is SYDVKM in the germline V gene. V lost 4 bases and J lost 10, with 11 bases in between. This CDR3 has 13 amino acids. CDR3 DNA: TGTGCCAGCAGTTCCCCACTACGGTCACCCCTCCACTTT. It translates to CASSSPLRSPLHF.

The chain employs TRBV7-8 and TRBJ2-3; 8 bases agree with TRBD2. J gave up 4 bases and V 2 bases, and 20 bases lay outside the gene matches. Germline CDR1 SGHVS, CDR2 FQNEAQ. CDR3 length: 20 residues. CDR3 in DNA: TGTGCCAGCAGCTTAAAATCCCCGGTCGGGCAGGCGGGGGGTTCAGATACGCAGTATTTT. Translating gives CASSLKSPVGQAGGSDTQYF.

The gene calls are TRBV6-2 or TRBV6-3 and TRBJ1-2, with TRBD1 matching over 9 bases. Germline V lookup: CDR1 MNHEY, CDR2 SVGEGT. Unmatched junction bases numbered 5, after V lost 4 bases and J lost 8 bases. The CDR3 is 13 residues long. This CDR3 is CASSSLTGGGYTF. Here the CDR3 DNA reads TGTGCCAGCAGTTCCCTCACAGGGGGCGGCTACACCTTC.

This clone appeared a single time. This rearrangement joins TRBV10-3 to TRBJ2-3, with TRBD2 identical over 8 bases. The junction had 5 bases not matched to a gene; V was cut back by 9 bases and J by 6 bases. Per the germline V gene, CDR1 is ENHRY and CDR2 is SYGVKD. There are 12 residues in the CDR3. The CDR3 loop reads CAIASGSDTQYF. CDR3 sequence (DNA): TGTGCCATTGCCAGCGGGAGCGATACGCAGTATTTT.

The chain is built from TRBV18 and TRBJ2-2, with D tentatively TRBD1 (5 bases). Trimming took 6 bases from V and 3 from J, leaving 8 bases between them. The CDR3 covers 13 residues. The germline V gene encodes CDR1 KGHSH and CDR2 LQKENI. CDR3 region: CASSLQDTGELFF. The CDR3 nucleotides are TGTGCCAGCTCTCTACAGGACACCGGGGAGCTGTTTTTT.

V gene TRBV6-2 or TRBV6-3 combines with J gene TRBJ1-5; 8 nucleotides match TRBD1. The V segment lost 2 bases and the J segment 4 bases; nucleotides outside the gene matches: 4. The CDR3 is made up of 15 amino acids. Looked up from germline, CDR1 is MNHEY and CDR2 is SVGEGT. CDR3 coding DNA: TGTGCCAGCAGTTACGAAAACAGGGGGAATCAGCCCCAGCATTTT. Amino acid sequence: CASSYENRGNQPQHF.

The chain employs TRBV28 and TRBJ1-2, with D hard to call. Germline loops: CDR1 MDHEN, CDR2 SYDVKM. Deletions cut 4 bases from V and 5 bases from J, with 5 bases between. This CDR3 is 11 amino acids long. CDR3 bases: TGTGCCAGCAGTTCCCTTTATGGCTACACCTTC. Its protein product is CASSSLYGYTF.

For this clone: Sequence at one end of the junction differs from germline and may be a read error. The CDR3 DNA reads as TGTGCCAGCAGCGTAGCGAACAGGGGGCAGTACGAGCAGTACTTC. Translated: CASSVANRGQYEQYF. The J gene is TRBJ2-7, the V gene TRBV7-9; 9 bases line up with TRBD1. The CDR3 totals 15 residues. Germline V gene data show CDR1 as SEHNR and CDR2 as FQNEAQ (reference sequence). The entire variable domain, with the rest obtained from reference TRBV7-9 and TRBJ2-7, is as follows: DTGVSQNPRHKITKRGQNVTFRCDPISEHNRLYWYRQTLGQGPEFLTYFQNEAQLEKSRLLSDRFSAERPKGSFSTLEIQRTEQGDSAMYLCASSVANRGQYEQYFGPGTRLTVT.

The genes are TRBV5-1 and TRBJ1-2; D ambiguous. V was clipped by 7 bases and J by 6 bases, with 19 bases between them. The CDR3 consists of 14 residues. From germline, CDR1 is SGHRS and CDR2 YFSETQ. The CDR3 region is CASRREAGVDGYTF. DNA of the CDR3: TGCGCCAGCCGGCGGGAGGCTGGGGTAGATGGCTACACCTTC.

CDR3 in DNA: TGTGCCAGCAGCTCACAGGGACTTCAGTACTTC. The encoded protein is CASSSQGLQYF. The chain has TRBV3-1 (or the pseudogene TRBV3-2) and TRBJ2-4, with a weak D call TRBD1 (6 bases). There are 11 residues in the CDR3. Deletions cut 5 bases from V and 11 bases from J, with 10 bases between. The germline V gene encodes CDR1 LGHDT and CDR2 YNNKEL (reference sequence).

This sequence joins TRBV18 and TRBJ1-1, with no clear D. Trimming stripped 0 bases from V and 4 bases from J, with 6 bases between. CDR1 KGHSH and CDR2 LQKENI come from the germline V gene. This CDR3 spans 13 amino acids. The chain's CDR3 is CASSPPGSTEAFF. CDR3 in DNA: TGTGCCAGCTCACCACCGGGGAGCACTGAAGCTTTCTTT.

The rearrangement uses TRBV2 and TRBJ1-5; D possibly corresponds to TRBD1 (5 bases). Germline assignment: CDR1 SNHLY and CDR2 FYNNEI. The V gene lost 7 bases and the J gene lost 1 base, with 17 bases spanning the gap. This CDR3 contains 16 residues. The CDR3 coding sequence is TGTGCCAGCAAGCAGGGATGGGAATCCAGCAATCAGCCCCAGCATTTT. This encodes CASKQGWESSNQPQHF.